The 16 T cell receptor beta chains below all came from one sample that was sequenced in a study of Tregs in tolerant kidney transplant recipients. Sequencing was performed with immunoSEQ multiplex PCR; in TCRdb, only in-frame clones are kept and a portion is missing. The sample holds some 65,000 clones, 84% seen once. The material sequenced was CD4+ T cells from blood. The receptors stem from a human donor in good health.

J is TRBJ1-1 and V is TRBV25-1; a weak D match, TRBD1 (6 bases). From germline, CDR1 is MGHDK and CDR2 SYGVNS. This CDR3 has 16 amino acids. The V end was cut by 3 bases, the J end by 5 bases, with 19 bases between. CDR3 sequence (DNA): TGTGCCAGCAGTGAGGTGGCCGGGGGCTCGGAGACTGAAGCTTTCTTT. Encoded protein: CASSEVAGGSETEAFF.

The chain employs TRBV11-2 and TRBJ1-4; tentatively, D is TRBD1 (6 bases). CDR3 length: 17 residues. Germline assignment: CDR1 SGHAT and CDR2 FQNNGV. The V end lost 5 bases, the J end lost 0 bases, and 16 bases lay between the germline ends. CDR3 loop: CASSPRGNRATNEKLFF. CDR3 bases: TGTGCCAGCAGCCCCCGCGGGAACAGGGCAACTAATGAAAAACTGTTTTTT.

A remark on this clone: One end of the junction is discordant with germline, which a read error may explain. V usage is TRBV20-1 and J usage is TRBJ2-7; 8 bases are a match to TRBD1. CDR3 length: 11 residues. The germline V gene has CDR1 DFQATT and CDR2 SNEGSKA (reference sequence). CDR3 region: CSARRGQALFF. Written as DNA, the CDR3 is TGCAGTGCTAGAAGGGGACAGGCACTTTTCTTC.

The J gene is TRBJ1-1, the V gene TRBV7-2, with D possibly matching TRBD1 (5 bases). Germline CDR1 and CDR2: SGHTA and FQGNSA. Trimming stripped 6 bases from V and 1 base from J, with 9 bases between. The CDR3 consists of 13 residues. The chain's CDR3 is CASRLTGNTEAFF. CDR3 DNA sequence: TGTGCCAGCAGATTAACAGGGAACACTGAAGCTTTCTTT.

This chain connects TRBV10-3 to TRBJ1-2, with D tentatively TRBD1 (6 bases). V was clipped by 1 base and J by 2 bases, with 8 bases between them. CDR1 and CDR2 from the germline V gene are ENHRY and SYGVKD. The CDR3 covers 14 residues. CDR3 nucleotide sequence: TGTGCCATCAGTGAGTTAGGGGGGAACTATGGCTACACCTTC. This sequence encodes CAISELGGNYGYTF.

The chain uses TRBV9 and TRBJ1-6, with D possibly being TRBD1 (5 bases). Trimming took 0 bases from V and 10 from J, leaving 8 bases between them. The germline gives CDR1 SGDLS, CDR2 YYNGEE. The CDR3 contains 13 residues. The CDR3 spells CASSVEGLSPLHF. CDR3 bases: TGTGCCAGCAGCGTAGAGGGGTTATCACCCCTCCACTTT.

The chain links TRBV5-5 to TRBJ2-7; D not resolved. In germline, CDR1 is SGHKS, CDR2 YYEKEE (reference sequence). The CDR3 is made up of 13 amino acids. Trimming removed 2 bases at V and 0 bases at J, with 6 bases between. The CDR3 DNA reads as TGTGCCAGCAGCTTTGGGGTCTCCTACGAGCAGTACTTC. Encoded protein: CASSFGVSYEQYF.

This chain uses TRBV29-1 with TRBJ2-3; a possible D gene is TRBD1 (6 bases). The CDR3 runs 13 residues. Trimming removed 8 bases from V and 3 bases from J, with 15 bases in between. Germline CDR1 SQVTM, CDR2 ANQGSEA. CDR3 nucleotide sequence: TGCAGCCTCTCCTCCGGGACAACAGATACGCAGTATTTT. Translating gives CSLSSGTTDTQYF.

The CDR3 sequence is CASRPRTGGSYGYTF. The CDR3 DNA reads TGTGCCAGCAGGCCCCGGACAGGGGGCTCCTATGGCTACACCTTC. The J gene is TRBJ1-2, the V gene TRBV5-6, with TRBD1 identical over 11 bases. The J segment lost 4 bases and the V segment lost 5 bases, leaving 7 bases of the junction unmatched. Germline CDR1 is SGHDT and CDR2 is YYEEEE. CDR3 length equals 15 residues. Full variable domain (outside the CDR3, taken from reference TRBV5-6 and TRBJ1-2): DAGVTQSPTHLIKTRGQQVTLRCSPKSGHDTVSWYQQALGQGPQFIFQYYEEEERQRGNFPDRFSGHQFPNYSSELNVNALLLGDSALYLCASRPRTGGSYGYTFGSGTRLTVV.

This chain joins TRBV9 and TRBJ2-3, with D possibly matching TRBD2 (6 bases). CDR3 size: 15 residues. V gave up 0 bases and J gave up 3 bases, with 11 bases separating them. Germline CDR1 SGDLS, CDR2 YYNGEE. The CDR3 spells CASSVVGGRTDTQYF. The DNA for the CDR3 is TGTGCCAGCAGCGTAGTGGGGGGAAGGACAGATACGCAGTATTTT.

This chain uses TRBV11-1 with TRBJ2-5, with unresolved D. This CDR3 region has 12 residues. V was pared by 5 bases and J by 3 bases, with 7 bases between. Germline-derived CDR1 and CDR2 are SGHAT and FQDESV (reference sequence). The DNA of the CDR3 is TGTGCCAGCAGCCCCGGCAAAGAGACCCAGTACTTC. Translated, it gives CASSPGKETQYF.

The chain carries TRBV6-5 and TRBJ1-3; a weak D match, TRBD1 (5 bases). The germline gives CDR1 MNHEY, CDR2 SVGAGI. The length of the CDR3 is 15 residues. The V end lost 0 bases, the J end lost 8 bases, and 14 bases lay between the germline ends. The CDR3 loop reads CASSYSFQGADTIYF. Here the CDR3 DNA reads TGTGCCAGCAGTTACTCTTTCCAGGGCGCGGACACCATATATTTT.

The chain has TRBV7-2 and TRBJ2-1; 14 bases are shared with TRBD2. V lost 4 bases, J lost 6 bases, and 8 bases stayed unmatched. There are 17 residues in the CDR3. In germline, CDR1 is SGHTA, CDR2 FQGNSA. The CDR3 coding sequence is TGTGCCAGCAGCTACAGACCCGGGACTAGCGGGAGCAATGAGCAGTTCTTC. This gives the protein CASSYRPGTSGSNEQFF. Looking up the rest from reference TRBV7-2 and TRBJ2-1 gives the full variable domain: GAGVSQSPSNKVTEKGKDVELRCDPISGHTALYWYRQSLGQGLEFLIYFQGNSAPDKSGLPSDRFSAERTGGSVSTLTIQRTQQEDSAVYLCASSYRPGTSGSNEQFFGPGTRLTVL.

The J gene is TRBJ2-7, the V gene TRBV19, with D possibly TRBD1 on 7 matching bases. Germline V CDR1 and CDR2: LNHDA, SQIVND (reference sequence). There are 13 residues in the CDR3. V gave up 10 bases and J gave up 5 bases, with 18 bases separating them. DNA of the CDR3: TGTGCCACCGCGAACAGGGGAGGCGACGAGCAGTACTTC. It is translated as CATANRGGDEQYF.

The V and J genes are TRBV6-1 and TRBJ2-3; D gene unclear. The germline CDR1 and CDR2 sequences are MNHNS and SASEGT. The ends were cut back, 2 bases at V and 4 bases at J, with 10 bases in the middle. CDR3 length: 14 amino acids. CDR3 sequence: CASSERVSADTQYF. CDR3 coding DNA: TGTGCCAGCAGTGAAAGGGTGTCAGCAGATACGCAGTATTTT.

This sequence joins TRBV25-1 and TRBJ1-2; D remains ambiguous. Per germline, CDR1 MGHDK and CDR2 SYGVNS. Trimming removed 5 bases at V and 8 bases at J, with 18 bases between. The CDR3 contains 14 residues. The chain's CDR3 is CASSLIGSSSGYTF. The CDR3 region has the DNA TGTGCCAGCAGTCTAATTGGGTCCTCTTCGGGCTACACCTTC.